One sample yielded the 12 T cell receptor beta chains listed below, sequenced in a study of blood T cell repertoires in COVID-19. Assay used: immunoSEQ multiplex PCR; TCRdb lists only in-frame clones, some missing. The sample lists about 130,000 clones, about four fifths occurring once. The source material was peripheral blood. These receptors originate from a woman aged 55-70 years with acute or convalescent COVID-19.

V gene TRBV2 combines with J gene TRBJ2-2; D possibly corresponds to TRBD2 (6 bases). Germline CDR1 SNHLY, CDR2 FYNNEI. The CDR3 is 15 amino acids. The V end was cut by 5 bases, the J end by 0 bases, with 10 bases between. CDR3 nucleotide sequence: TGTGCCAGCAGTCGACTAGTAGCGAACACCGGGGAGCTGTTTTTT. Translated: CASSRLVANTGELFF.

The rearrangement joins TRBV7-3 to TRBJ1-1, with 8 bases that match TRBD1. V gave up 5 bases and J gave up 2 bases; unmatched junction bases: 4. The CDR3 spans 14 residues. CDR1 is SGHTA and CDR2 is FQGTGA in the germline V gene. The CDR3 protein is CASSRGQGNTEAFF. Written as DNA, the CDR3 is TGTGCCAGCAGCCGAGGACAGGGTAACACTGAAGCTTTCTTT.

This clone came up a few times. The chain carries TRBV24-1 and TRBJ2-5, with 7 bases matching TRBD2. The CDR3 spans 15 residues. V lost 3 bases and J lost 4; bases outside the gene matches: 7. Per the germline V gene, CDR1 is KGHDR and CDR2 is SFDVKD. The DNA for the CDR3 is TGTGCCACCAGTGATCCGGCCCCGGGAGGAGAGACCCAGTACTTC. It is translated as CATSDPAPGGETQYF.

This clone was recorded once. The chain couples TRBV7-9 to TRBJ1-5; D possibly corresponds to TRBD1 (5 bases). V lost 5 bases to trimming and J lost 4 bases, with 15 bases between them. Germline V lookup: CDR1 SEHNR, CDR2 FQNEAQ (reference sequence). CDR3 size: 15 residues. The CDR3: CASSPGISLNQPQHF. The DNA of the CDR3 is TGTGCCAGCAGCCCAGGGATCAGTCTTAATCAGCCCCAGCATTTT.

This rearrangement joins TRBV7-9 to TRBJ1-2, with TRBD1 identical over 7 bases. Germline V gene lookup returns CDR1 SEHNR and CDR2 FQNEAQ (reference sequence). The CDR3 sequence is 14 residues long. V shed 4 bases and J 7 bases; nucleotides not matched to a gene: 9. The CDR3 here is CASSSGTAHPGYTF. In nucleotides, the CDR3 is TGTGCCAGCAGCTCCGGGACAGCCCATCCTGGCTACACCTTC.

The V call is TRBV18, the J call TRBJ1-5; D may be TRBD1 (6 bases). Trimming pared 6 bases from V and 6 bases from J, leaving 18 bases between. The V gene's germline CDR1 is KGHSH and CDR2 LQKENI. CDR3 length equals 15 residues. CDR3 protein: CASSSGPGAGQPQHF. The CDR3 DNA reads TGTGCCAGCTCTTCAGGACCAGGGGCCGGTCAGCCCCAGCATTTT.

The DNA of the CDR3 is TGTGCCACCTGCTACGGGACAGACCTCAATCAGCCCCAGCATTTT. Translated, it gives CATCYGTDLNQPQHF. The chain employs TRBV19 and TRBJ1-5; 7 bases line up with TRBD1. J was trimmed by 3 bases and V by 10 bases; bases with no gene match: 12. This CDR3 spans 15 amino acids. Germline V lookup: CDR1 LNHDA, CDR2 SQIVND (reference sequence).

This clone was recorded once. The genes are TRBV18 and TRBJ1-2; tentative D call: TRBD1 (5 bases). Trimming stripped 0 bases from V and 7 bases from J, with 21 bases between. Per the germline V gene, CDR1 is KGHSH and CDR2 is LQKENI. The CDR3 has 17 amino acids. CDR3 residues: CASSPPTTGGIMSGYTF. CDR3 sequence (DNA): TGTGCCAGCTCACCACCAACTACGGGGGGAATTATGAGTGGCTACACCTTC.

In this sample, this clone turned up many times. This sample includes further DNA sequences coding for the same CDR3. The V and J genes are TRBV2 and TRBJ2-5, with 7 bases identical to TRBD1. The V and J ends lost 4 bases and 2 bases, in that order; junction bases with no gene match: 4. The CDR3 runs to 14 residues. CDR1 and CDR2 (germline): SNHLY, FYNNEI. In nucleotides, the CDR3 is TGTGCCAGCAGTGGGTCGACAGGGCAAGAGACCCAGTACTTC. It yields the protein CASSGSTGQETQYF. Full variable domain (outside the CDR3, taken from reference TRBV2 and TRBJ2-5): EPEVTQTPSHQVTQMGQEVILRCVPISNHLYFYWYRQILGQKVEFLVSFYNNEISEKSEIFDDQFSVERPDGSNFTLKIRSTKLEDSAMYFCASSGSTGQETQYFGPGTRLLVL.

The chain couples TRBV3-1 (or the pseudogene TRBV3-2) to TRBJ2-3; D might be TRBD2 (5 bases). The CDR3 contains 13 residues. The V and J ends lost 4 bases and 0 bases respectively, with 5 bases between them. The germline V gene encodes CDR1 LGHDT and CDR2 YNNKEL (reference sequence). The CDR3 sequence is CASSLASTDTQYF. The CDR3 DNA is TGTGCCAGCAGCCTAGCGAGCACAGATACGCAGTATTTT.

The chain joins TRBV7-2 to TRBJ2-1; TRBD1 agrees at 7 bases. V was pared by 0 bases and J by 6 bases, with 5 bases of the junction left unmatched. The CDR3 loop spans 15 amino acids. Germline CDR1 is SGHTA and CDR2 is FQGNSA. In nucleotides, the CDR3 is TGTGCCAGCAGCTTAGCTCGACAGGGTCCCAATGAGCAGTTCTTC. Amino acid sequence: CASSLARQGPNEQFF.

V and J are TRBV30 and TRBJ1-2, with TRBD1 identical over 7 bases. The CDR3 sequence is 13 residues long. J gave up 2 bases and V 8 bases, and 8 bases lay outside the gene matches. Germline V CDR1 and CDR2: GTSNPN, SVGIG (reference sequence). The CDR3 region has the DNA TGTGCCGGTCCCCGACAGGGAAACTATGGCTACACCTTC. This translates into CAGPRQGNYGYTF.